This T cell receptor (beta chain) was sequenced in a study of blood T cells in healthy people across ages. Findings of the study overall: It was the long-lived donors that had more naive CD4+ cells and higher diversity than aged donors. PBMCs went unsorted, and a conclusive naive versus antigen-experienced comparison was therefore prevented.

This clonotype was detected a few times. The target antigen is unknown. There were healthy Caucasian individuals from Russia, aged roughly 6 to 95, serving as donors. A minimum of 6 million PBMCs was isolated per sample. Then a second PCR, running roughly 7 to 11 cycles, was carried out with a sample-barcoded 5' primer and a J-beta primer mix. TCRdb processed the 5' RACE reads anew with MiXCR; each CDR3 protein has one entry. In the table there are about 680,000 distinct CDR3 sequences, approximately 50% of which are singletons. V lost 1 base to trimming and J lost 2 bases, with 10 bases between them. The length of the CDR3 is 14 residues. Germline V lookup: CDR1 SGHRS, CDR2 YFSETQ.

The rearrangement links TRBV5-1 to TRBJ2-7; perhaps TRBD1 as D (5 bases). Sequenced material: blood. The sequence was collected from a woman in her sixties in good health. CDR3 DNA: TGCGCCAGCAGCTTGCTCAGGGCTCCCTACGAGCAGTACTTC. This codes for CASSLLRAPYEQYF. The entire variable domain, with the rest obtained from reference TRBV5-1 and TRBJ2-7, is as follows: KAGVTQTPRYLIKTRGQQVTLSCSPISGHRSVSWYQQTPGQGLQFLFEYFSETQRNKGNFPGRFSGRQFSNSRSEMNVSTLELGDSALYLCASSLLRAPYEQYFGPGTRLTVT.